Below, 17 T cell receptor beta chains from the same sample are listed, as sequenced in a study of blood T cell repertoires in COVID-19. The method was immunoSEQ multiplex PCR; TCRdb's version includes in-frame clones alone and lacks a portion of them. The sample comprises under 250,000 clones, around three quarters of which are singletons, and roughly 6% rests with the top ten. The sequenced sample was peripheral blood. The receptor source for this set is a woman in her sixties or seventies with acute or convalescent COVID-19.

This clone showed up many times. CDR3 residues: CASSLQGGSYEQYF. The CDR3 DNA follows: TGCGCCAGCAGCTTACAGGGGGGCTCCTACGAGCAGTACTTC. J is TRBJ2-7 and V is TRBV5-1; 8 nucleotides agree with TRBD1. Germline loops: CDR1 SGHRS, CDR2 YFSETQ. V was pared by 2 bases and J by 0 bases, with 1 base of the junction left unmatched. The CDR3 extends over 14 amino acids.

The rearrangement uses TRBV29-1 and TRBJ1-4; 7 nucleotides match TRBD1. Losses at the gene ends were 7 bases for V and 6 bases for J; bases not matched to a gene: 11. The CDR3 spans 14 residues. Germline V CDR1 and CDR2: SQVTM, ANQGSEA. The CDR3 spells CSAKTGNGDEKLFF. CDR3 coding DNA: TGCAGCGCCAAGACAGGGAATGGGGATGAAAAACTGTTTTTT.

The chain employs TRBV11-3 and TRBJ2-1; 7 nucleotides align to TRBD1. Unmatched junction bases numbered 7, after V lost 6 bases and J lost 8 bases. This CDR3 is 13 amino acids long. Looked up from germline, CDR1 is SGHNT and CDR2 is YENEEA. CDR3 nucleotide sequence: TGTGCCAGCAGTCAAGACAGGGACCATGAGCAGTTCTTC. Translated: CASSQDRDHEQFF.

This clone was observed a single time. V gene TRBV4-1 combines with J gene TRBJ2-1, with TRBD1 as a possible D gene (6 bases). Per the germline V gene, CDR1 is MGHRA and CDR2 is YSYEKL. The CDR3 has 15 residues. V lost 4 bases, J lost 6 bases, and 16 bases lay in between. CDR3: CASSPSQGSLNEQFF. The CDR3 bases are TGCGCCAGCAGCCCCTCCCAGGGGAGCCTCAATGAGCAGTTCTTC.

This chain joins TRBV27 and TRBJ2-3, with no clear D. CDR3 length: 13 residues. CDR1 and CDR2 (germline): MNHEY, SMNVEV (reference sequence). V was pared by 0 bases and J by 4 bases, with 5 bases between. In DNA, the CDR3 is TGTGCCAGCAGTTTATCGAGTTCAGATACGCAGTATTTT. Its protein product is CASSLSSSDTQYF.

The V call is TRBV3-1 (or the pseudogene TRBV3-2), the J call TRBJ2-7, with unresolved D. V was pared by 3 bases and J by 4 bases, with 13 bases between. The CDR3 is made up of 14 amino acids. Germline CDR1 LGHDT, CDR2 YNNKEL (reference sequence). Here the CDR3 DNA reads TGTGCCAGCAGCCAGAGAGAGGTGTCTTACGAGCAGTACTTC. It codes for CASSQREVSYEQYF.

This clone was seen once. The chain links TRBV7-9 to TRBJ1-5; tentative D call: TRBD1 (6 bases). The ends were cut back, 6 bases at V and 4 bases at J, with 10 bases in the middle. CDR3 length: 13 amino acids. Germline V CDR1 and CDR2: SEHNR, FQNEAQ (reference sequence). The CDR3 DNA follows: TGTGCCAGCAGGGACAGCTTAAATCAGCCCCAGCATTTT. Its protein is CASRDSLNQPQHF.

Judged by abundance, this clone is medium-sized (0.01 to 0.1%). The gene calls are TRBV27 and TRBJ1-5; D might be TRBD1 (6 bases). The germline CDR1 and CDR2 sequences are MNHEY and SMNVEV (reference sequence). CDR3 length equals 15 residues. Deletions cut 0 bases from V and 3 bases from J, with 9 bases between. CDR3 sequence: CASSLSDRFNQPQHF. In nucleotides, the CDR3 is TGTGCCAGCAGTTTATCGGACAGATTCAATCAGCCCCAGCATTTT.

V is TRBV3-1 (or the pseudogene TRBV3-2) and J is TRBJ1-3, with 8 bases aligning to TRBD1. CDR1 LGHDT and CDR2 YNNKEL come from the germline V gene (reference sequence). V trimming: 6 bases; J trimming: 0 bases; junction bases outside the gene matches: 4. CDR3 length equals 15 residues. The CDR3 bases are TGTGCCAGCAGACCCGACAGGGGCTCTGGAAACACCATATATTTT. It yields the protein CASRPDRGSGNTIYF.

The chain joins TRBV7-9 to TRBJ1-1, with 7 bases identical to TRBD1. The CDR3 is made up of 14 amino acids. Germline trimming cut 3 bases from V and 1 base from J; bases unmatched to any gene: 2. Germline CDR1 is SEHNR and CDR2 is FQNEAQ (reference sequence). The CDR3 is CASSFQGGNTEAFF. The CDR3 bases are TGTGCCAGCAGCTTTCAGGGGGGGAACACTGAAGCTTTCTTT.

The sample holds one count of this clone. CDR3 residues: CASSQTLTSGRGQETQYF. The CDR3 DNA is TGTGCCAGCAGCCAAACCCTAACTAGCGGGAGGGGCCAAGAGACCCAGTACTTC. The J gene is TRBJ2-5, the V gene TRBV3-1 (or the pseudogene TRBV3-2); TRBD2 matches 13 bases. Germline loops: CDR1 LGHDT, CDR2 YNNKEL (reference sequence). The CDR3 has 18 amino acids. With 2 bases clipped from V and 1 base from J, the junction kept 7 bases outside the gene matches.

V is TRBV2 and J is TRBJ2-6; D is possibly TRBD1 (5 bases). The CDR3 sequence is 16 residues long. Germline V CDR1 and CDR2: SNHLY, FYNNEI. V was pared by 6 bases and J by 0 bases, with 12 bases between. CDR3 DNA sequence: TGTGCCAGCAGCCAAACAACAGGCTCTGGGGCCAACGTCCTGACTTTC. Translating gives CASSQTTGSGANVLTF.

The chain couples TRBV30 to TRBJ2-5; D uncertain. Germline lookup yields CDR1 GTSNPN and CDR2 SVGIG (reference sequence). V was clipped by 3 bases and J by 4 bases, with 15 bases between them. This CDR3 is 14 amino acids long. The CDR3 DNA is TGTGCCTGGAGCCCAGAGGTGGTTGGAGAGACCCAGTACTTC. It yields the protein CAWSPEVVGETQYF. The full variable domain, rest sourced from reference TRBV30 and TRBJ2-5, is SQTIHQWPATLVQPVGSPLSLECTVEGTSNPNLYWYRQAAGRGLQLLFYSVGIGQISSEVPQNLSASRPQDRQFILSSKKLLLSDSGFYLCAWSPEVVGETQYFGPGTRLLVL.

The V and J genes are TRBV5-1 and TRBJ1-4, with 8 bases that match TRBD1. V was pared by 4 bases and J by 6 bases, with 8 bases of the junction left unmatched. The CDR3 spans 15 residues. The germline CDR1 and CDR2 sequences are SGHRS and YFSETQ. As DNA, the CDR3 is TGCGCCAGCAGCCCGAGGGACAGGCGGGATGAAAAACTGTTTTTT. It yields the protein CASSPRDRRDEKLFF.

V gene TRBV2 combines with J gene TRBJ1-4; D is possibly TRBD1 (5 bases). This CDR3 spans 19 amino acids. The V end was cut by 3 bases, the J end by 8 bases, with 28 bases between. Germline CDR1 reads SNHLY; CDR2 reads FYNNEI. This CDR3 is CASSEEGNPNVRGSEKLFF. The CDR3 coding sequence is TGTGCCAGCAGTGAGGAAGGAAATCCTAACGTAAGGGGAAGCGAAAAACTGTTTTTT. Filled out from reference TRBV2 and TRBJ1-4, the complete variable domain reads EPEVTQTPSHQVTQMGQEVILRCVPISNHLYFYWYRQILGQKVEFLVSFYNNEISEKSEIFDDQFSVERPDGSNFTLKIRSTKLEDSAMYFCASSEEGNPNVRGSEKLFFGSGTQLSVL.

The rearrangement uses TRBV5-5 and TRBJ2-1, with 9 bases identical to TRBD2. The J segment lost 4 bases and the V segment lost 1 base, leaving 3 bases of the junction unmatched. The CDR3 is 15 residues long. CDR1 and CDR2 from the germline V gene are SGHKS and YYEKEE (reference sequence). Here the CDR3 DNA reads TGTGCCAGCAGCTTGAGTAGCGGGAGTTACAATGAGCAGTTCTTC. It yields the protein CASSLSSGSYNEQFF.

In this sample, this clone turned up a few times. The chain links TRBV9 to TRBJ1-3; 7 nucleotides align to TRBD1. The CDR3 extends over 13 amino acids. CDR1 is SGDLS, CDR2 YYNGEE, per germline. V was pared by 2 bases and J by 4 bases, with 0 bases of the junction left unmatched. CDR3 nucleotides: TGTGCCAGCAGCGTGGACAGGGGAAACACCATATATTTT. Translated, it gives CASSVDRGNTIYF.